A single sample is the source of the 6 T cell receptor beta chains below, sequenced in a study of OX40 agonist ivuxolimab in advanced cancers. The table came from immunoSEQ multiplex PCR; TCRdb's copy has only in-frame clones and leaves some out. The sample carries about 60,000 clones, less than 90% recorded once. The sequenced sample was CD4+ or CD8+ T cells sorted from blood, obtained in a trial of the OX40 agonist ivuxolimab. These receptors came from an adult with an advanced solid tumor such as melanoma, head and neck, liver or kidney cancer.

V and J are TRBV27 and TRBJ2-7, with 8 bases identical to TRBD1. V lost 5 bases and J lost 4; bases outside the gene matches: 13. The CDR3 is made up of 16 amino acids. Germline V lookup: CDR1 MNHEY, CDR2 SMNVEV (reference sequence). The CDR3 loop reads CASSQGLRRTGYEQYF. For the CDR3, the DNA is TGTGCCAGCAGTCAGGGACTTAGGAGGACAGGGTACGAGCAGTACTTC.

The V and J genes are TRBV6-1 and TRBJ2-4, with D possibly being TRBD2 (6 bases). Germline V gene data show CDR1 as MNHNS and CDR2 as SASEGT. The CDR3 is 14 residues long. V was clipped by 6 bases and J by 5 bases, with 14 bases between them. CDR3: CASSPPSDQNIQYF. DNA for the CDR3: TGTGCCAGCAGCCCCCCTAGCGACCAAAACATTCAGTACTTC.

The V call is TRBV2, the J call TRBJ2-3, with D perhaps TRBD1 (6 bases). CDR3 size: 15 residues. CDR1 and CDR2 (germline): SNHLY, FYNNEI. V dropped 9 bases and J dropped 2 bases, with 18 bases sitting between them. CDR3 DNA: TGTGCCAGTTTAAGCGTACGGGACACCACAGATACGCAGTATTTT. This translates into CASLSVRDTTDTQYF.

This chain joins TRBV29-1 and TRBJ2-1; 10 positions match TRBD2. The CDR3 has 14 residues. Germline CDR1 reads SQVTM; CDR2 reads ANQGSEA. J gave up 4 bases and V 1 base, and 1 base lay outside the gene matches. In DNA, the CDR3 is TGCAGCGTTGAAGGAGCGGGAGGGTACAATGAGCAGTTCTTC. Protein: CSVEGAGGYNEQFF.

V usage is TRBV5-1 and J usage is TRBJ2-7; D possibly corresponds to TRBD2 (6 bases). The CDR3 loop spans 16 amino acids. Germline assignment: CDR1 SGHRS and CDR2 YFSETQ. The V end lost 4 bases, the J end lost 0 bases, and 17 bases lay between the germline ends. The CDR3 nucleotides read TGCGCCAGCAGCGCTGCCGGGACTTCGAGCTCCTACGAGCAGTACTTC. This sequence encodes CASSAAGTSSSYEQYF.

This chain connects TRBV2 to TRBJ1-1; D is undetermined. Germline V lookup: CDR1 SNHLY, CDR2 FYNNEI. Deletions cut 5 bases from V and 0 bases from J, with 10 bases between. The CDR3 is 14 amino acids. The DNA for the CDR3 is TGTGCCAGCAGTTTTGACATCATGAACACTGAAGCTTTCTTT. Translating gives CASSFDIMNTEAFF.